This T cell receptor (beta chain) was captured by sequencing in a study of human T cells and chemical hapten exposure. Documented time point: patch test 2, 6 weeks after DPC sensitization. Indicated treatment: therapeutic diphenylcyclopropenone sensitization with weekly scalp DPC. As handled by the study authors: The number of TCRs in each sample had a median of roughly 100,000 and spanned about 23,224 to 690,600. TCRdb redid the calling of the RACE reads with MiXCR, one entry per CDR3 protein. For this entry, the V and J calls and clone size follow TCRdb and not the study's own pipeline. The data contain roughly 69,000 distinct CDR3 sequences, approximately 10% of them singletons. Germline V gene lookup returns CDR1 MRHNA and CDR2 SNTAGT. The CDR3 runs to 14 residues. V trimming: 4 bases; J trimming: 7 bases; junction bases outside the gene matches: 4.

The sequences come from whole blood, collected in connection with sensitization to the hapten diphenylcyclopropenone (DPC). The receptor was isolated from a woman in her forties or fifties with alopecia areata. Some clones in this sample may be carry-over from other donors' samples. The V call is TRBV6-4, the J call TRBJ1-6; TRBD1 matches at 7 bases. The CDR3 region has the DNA TGTGCCAGCAGTGTGGGGACAGACAATTCACCCCTCCACTTT. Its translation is CASSVGTDNSPLHF.